One sample yielded the 2 T cell receptor beta chains listed below, sequenced in a study of shared clonotypes between healthy human individuals. Repertoires were generated with immunoSEQ multiplex PCR, while TCRdb's copy carries only in-frame clones and drops some. Of 2 million to 2.5 million clones listed, 85% to 95% were seen once; the top ten hold about 0.36%. The sequenced sample was naive CD4+ T cells from PBMCs. Noted subset: CD45RA+ positively selected. The receptors were sampled from a man in his late teens or twenties in good health. Some clones in this sample may be carry-over from other donors' samples.

As to this clone: The sample contains more than one DNA sequence encoding this CDR3. The chain recombines TRBV7-2 with TRBJ1-3; D is unclear. There are 14 residues in the CDR3. The V end was cut by 1 base, the J end by 4 bases, with 8 bases between. The V gene's germline CDR1 is SGHTA and CDR2 FQGNSA. The CDR3 nucleotides are TGTGCCAGCAGCTTAGACGGCGCCGGAAACACCATATATTTT. Translating gives CASSLDGAGNTIYF.

The J gene is TRBJ2-5, the V gene TRBV5-1, with 11 bases aligning to TRBD2. The CDR3 runs 13 residues. Trimming took 7 bases from V and 2 from J; bases not matched to a gene: 1. In germline, CDR1 is SGHRS, CDR2 YFSETQ. The CDR3 sequence: CASGTSGQETQYF. CDR3 nucleotide sequence: TGCGCCAGCGGGACTAGCGGACAAGAGACCCAGTACTTC.